This entry features one T cell receptor (beta chain) sequence. Its specificity is unknown. PCR amplification relied on 60 Vbeta primers (plus 13 Jbeta primers). Clones were sequenced by immunoSEQ multiplex PCR, and TCRdb holds only the in-frame ones, with some missing. The sample consists of approximately 110,000 clones, about 13% of them appearing once. Germline V gives CDR1 DFQATT, CDR2 SNEGSKA (reference sequence). The CDR3 has 10 residues. This sample stems from a study of cytomegalovirus exposure and HLA in healthy donors. At the level of the study: Samples from HLA-typed donors yielded about 85 million unique TCRs in an early data release. Study-wide results and limits: TCR beta chains numbering more than 150 were designated cytomegalovirus-associated. Other equally common chains were less clonally expanded than HLA-associated TCR beta chains, a later analysis showed. Association of about 17,000 TCR beta sequences with HLA alleles was found at 0.05 false discovery rate in a later analysis.

V usage is TRBV20-1 and J usage is TRBJ2-4; no reliable D call. This TCR derives from a man in his forties in good health and CMV-seropositive. Sequencing input: PBMCs. The CDR3 protein is CSFLENIQYF. Written as DNA, the CDR3 is TGCAGCTTTCTCGAAAACATTCAGTACTTC.